This T cell receptor (beta chain) was identified in a study of blood T cell repertoires in COVID-19. Turning to the study itself: The analysed material was cDNA or gDNA that came from T cells, B-cell-depleted T cells, or PBMCs.

The CDR3 spans 14 residues. Germline assignment: CDR1 SQVTM and CDR2 ANQGSEA. Trimming took off 5 bases at V and 4 bases at J, with 17 bases between the two ends. The assay was immunoSEQ multiplex PCR, and TCRdb's table has in-frame clones only and misses some. In the table there are roughly 100,000 clones, roughly four fifths of which are singletons. This sequence was found in a woman aged 80 or older with acute or convalescent COVID-19. Sequenced: peripheral blood. The genes are TRBV29-1 and TRBJ2-5; TRBD2 is a possible D gene (5 bases). The CDR3 sequence is CSVSRGSVGETQYF. The CDR3, as DNA: TGCAGCGTTTCTCGGGGTTCGGTAGGAGAGACCCAGTACTTC.